This T cell receptor (beta chain) was retrieved from a study of cytomegalovirus exposure and HLA in healthy donors (dated by TCRdb to about 2017). Some background on the complete study: In an earlier analysis of 450 to 750 of the donors, 250 to 350 Gb of sequence data and 90 million to 120 million unique TCR beta sequences from roughly 200 million T cells were reported. On average, approximately 250,000 unique TCR beta nucleotide sequences were sequenced per donor among roughly 430 genotyped donors of the cohort, with roughly 18% of those sequences being non-productive. To decide whether each TCR beta V gene segment behaved as functional or pseudogenic, an earlier analysis of several hundred of the donors relied on high-throughput TCR beta sequencing. A separate validation cohort of 100 to 150 different subjects was used in addition to the 666-subject first cohort. The aim of the study was to test whether cataloging public T cell receptors could identify signatures of past pathogen exposure. Because of strong linkage in the cohort, five DR-DQ haplotypes were treated as single units for association and clustering. Of the roughly 400 genotyped donors, 81% were placed in the genetic ancestry cluster associated with self-reported Caucasian donors. To study patterns of TCR occurrence, a later analysis re-analyzed previously published TCR beta repertoires from several hundred donors and added high-resolution HLA genotyping. HLA typing included class I and class II loci at four-digit resolution. Approximately 310 gigabases of sequencing data and around 85 million unique TCR sequences made up an early release that covered fewer than 650 HLA-typed donors. High-throughput TCR immunosequencing, statistical association of individual TCRs with disease status, and machine learning were combined to predict cytomegalovirus infection status. Rather than drawing on any new phenotypic data, the later analysis identified candidate immune exposures from TCR beta sequences and the way those sequences occurred across donors. The number of typed donors differed by locus: about 620-640 for A, B, C, DRB1 and DQB1; 500 to 550 for DQA1; 606 for DPA1; and some 450 for DPB1. Donor age, sex, ethnicity and CMV serostatus were compiled together with the repertoire data. The study profiled the T cell repertoires of around 700 subjects by immunosequencing and related them to cytomegalovirus serostatus. Every discovery cohort repertoire had been produced on one sequencing platform. A later genetic analysis used genome-wide SNP genotypes for about three fifths of the 666 donors, treating that subset as a discovery cohort.

In total, 666 healthy bone marrow donors made up the cohort. All cohort members were sampled while nominally healthy, although unrecorded immune exposures were likely present. The donor was CMV seropositive and was included in the group of 289 seropositive cohort members. A peripheral blood sample was collected from each donor, and TCR beta sequencing was performed on peripheral blood mononuclear cells. The Qiagen DNeasy Blood Extraction Kit was used to extract genomic DNA from the blood cell samples. What the research found in general, with its limitations: In a later analysis, TCR association rates were found to vary across HLA loci, with the most associated TCRs seen for DRB1 alleles and the fewest for HLA-C alleles. Because the 87-base-pair reads could not distinguish some IMGT-functional V segments, including TRBV6-2 and TRBV6-3, those segments were excluded. This cohort had only TCR beta chains sequenced, and the lack of alpha or paired-chain data limited which features could be detected. A cluster of highly shared sequence variants was judged likely to be a technical artifact of the sequencing pipeline. An association between a missense DCLRE1C variant and V-gene and J-gene trimming of TCR beta chains was found in a later genetic analysis and replicated in an independent cohort. A further reported finding was that TCR beta sequences accurately predicted the HLA-A and HLA-B alleles for most subjects in the first cohort. Assigning TCR associations to individual alleles was difficult when HLA alleles, especially DR and DQ, strongly co-occurred. A later analysis associated 16,951 TCR beta sequences with specific HLA alleles at a false discovery rate of 0.05. In vitro tests confirmed that a few of the cytomegalovirus-associated TCR beta chains recognize cytomegalovirus antigens. Because counts were too low, around 18 rarely observed V segments, including chromosome 9 orphons, were left out of the earlier analysis of 500 to 750 of the donors. Linkage disequilibrium might explain the correlated functional status among segregating V segments, but an unknown experimental factor could not be excluded. In the study, around 150 TCR beta chains were listed as associated with cytomegalovirus. According to a later analysis, most CMV-associated TCR beta chains appeared to be HLA-restricted, and the HLA associations seemed to be driven largely by CMV exposure. Most TCR sequences were seen in very few donors, while some public TCRs were found in many individuals. In a later analysis, HLA-associated TCR beta chains were found to be more clonally expanded and to have lower generation probabilities than equally common non-associated chains. Cytomegalovirus status was reported to be diagnosed by the classifier with high specificity and sensitivity in both the original and validation cohorts. The authors suggested that the approach could potentially be generalized to other disease states and immunological phenotypes. Roughly uniform sequencing depth across donors was assumed in presence/absence analyses, although this assumption may not hold. In an earlier analysis of some 500 of the donors, most TCR beta V segments appeared in productive rearrangements about 87% or about 30% of the time, broadly matching IMGT annotations. In a later genetic analysis, fewer N-insertions in productive TCRs were reported among donors in an Asian-associated ancestry cluster than the roughly 700-donor mean. CMV serostatus was the only immune exposure information available for the cohort. Because HLA typing was missing for some donors at each locus, association tests included only the typed subset. In a later analysis, several top co-occurrence clusters were reported to appear linked to parvovirus B19, influenza, CMV and Epstein-Barr virus.

Comment on this clone: Its antigen has not been determined. It has no much larger one-base neighbor in the sample; base qualities were not kept.

Via the germline V gene, CDR1 is MDHEN and CDR2 SYDVKM. V gives up 5 bases and J gives up 4 bases, and the segment between their germline ends measures 12 bases. The CDR3, from cysteine to phenylalanine, totals 13 residues. CDR3 DNA is the only sequence kept; it has 39 bases, read in frame from the first base. Libraries came from the immunoSEQ multiplex PCR assay. The multiplex PCR relied on a mix of 60 forward primers for TCR Vbeta segments and 13 reverse primers for TCR Jbeta segments. Amplification of the CDR3 region of rearranged TCR beta genes was performed with a multiplex PCR assay on genomic DNA. The Illumina HiSeq System was used to sequence the amplified TCR beta libraries as 87-base-pair reads. As for the original processing: A later analysis tallied around 80 million unique TCR beta chains across the 600 to 700 repertoires, and some 10 million of those chains were shared by two or more donors. Raw reads were error-corrected and collapsed into unique sequences with a nearest-neighbor algorithm that merged closely related sequences to remove PCR and sequencing errors. V, D and J gene segments were assigned by aligning CDR3 sequences to IMGT reference sequences. For a sequence to be retained, at least a six-nucleotide match to both a V gene segment and a J gene segment was required. A rearrangement was called productive if the CDR3 had no stop codons and remained in frame with V and J, and every other rearrangement was called non-productive. Following IMGT convention, CDR3 was defined as the stretch from the second conserved V-encoded cysteine to the conserved J-encoded phenylalanine. In an earlier analysis of more than 550 of the donors, sequences lacking an unambiguous match to a single V gene segment were excluded. An earlier analysis of 550 to 650 of the donors classified V segments as functional when productive rearrangements were above 56.7% and as segregating when the standard deviation between donors was above 5%. A statistical classification framework was built for diagnosing cytomegalovirus status from the catalog of TCR beta chain sequences. In a later analysis, TCR nucleotide sequences were compared against IMGT/GENE-DB human TR gene sequences so that V and J genes could be assigned. The TCRdist pipeline was used in a later analysis to assign CDR3 sequences and most-parsimonious VDJ recombination scenarios. A later analysis defined each TCR beta chain by its CDR3 amino acid sequence plus V-gene family, and excluded reads lacking a unique V-gene family. As a way to deal with suspected cross-contamination and a sequencing artifact, a later analysis dropped 500 to 700 nucleotide sequences that were highly shared and had low generation probability. In a later analysis, a clonal expansion index was calculated for each public chain from normalized within-repertoire ranks of inferred template counts. In a later analysis, generation probabilities were computed with a VDJ recombination model fitted to out-of-frame rearrangements, and the resulting probabilities were checked against IGoR. In a later analysis, TCR-TCR, TCR-HLA and TCR-CMV co-occurrence was scored with hypergeometric tests, and a repertoire-size bias correction was applied to TCR pairs. In a later analysis, false discovery rates were estimated by permuting HLA or CMV assignments 20 times. A later analysis grouped co-occurring TCRs with DBSCAN, adding TCRdist sequence similarity when clustering within HLA-allele-positive subsets. Repertoires with fewer than 30,000 or more than 120,000 public chains, plus five repertoires with anomalous nucleotide sharing, were excluded from co-occurrence clustering. Here the immuneACCESS table is served through TCRdb, limited to in-frame sequences with V and J called. Missing clones are a known gap in these copies; in checked studies unresolved V genes cover under half, and the rest lacks a known reason. V and J calls and clone size are given by that table; D and trimming were obtained from the DNA. The sample contains approximately 110,000 clones, 77% of them found a single time. The ten largest clones represent 10% to 15% of the sample.

This sequence was found in a woman in her thirties or forties in good health and CMV-seropositive. The sequence is built from TRBV28 and TRBJ2-7; tentative D gene TRBD2, with 6 bases matching. The sample was PBMCs. DNA sequence: TGTGCCAGCAGTACACTAGCAGGGTACGAGCAGTACTTC. Translation gives CASSTLAGYEQYF. When the CDR3 is completed using the reference TRBV28 and TRBJ2-7 genes on either side, the full variable domain is DVKVTQSSRYLVKRTGEKVFLECVQDMDHENMFWYRQDPGLGLRLIYFSYDVKMKEKGDIPEGYSVSREKKERFSLILESASTNQTSMYLCASSTLAGYEQYFGPGTRLTVT.